This entry lists 21 T cell receptor beta chains sequenced from one sample in a study of technical replicates of blood from several donors. The data were produced by immunoSEQ multiplex PCR, yet TCRdb's version contains in-frame clones alone and is incomplete. In the table there are some 62,000 clones, approximately 87% of which are singletons. Sequencing input: PBMCs. These receptor sequences come from a human donor in good health. Some clones in this sample may be carry-over from other donors' samples.

V and J are TRBV4-3 and TRBJ2-2; 11 nucleotides line up with TRBD2. The germline V gene encodes CDR1 LGHNA and CDR2 YSLEER. CDR3 length equals 22 residues. Trimming took 1 base from V and 0 from J; bases not matched to a gene: 16. This CDR3 is CASSQGDYQGLAALPNTGELFF. Here the CDR3 DNA reads TGCGCCAGCAGCCAAGGCGACTACCAGGGACTAGCGGCCCTCCCGAACACCGGGGAGCTGTTTTTT.

The J gene is TRBJ1-1, the V gene TRBV6-5; D uncertain. Germline loops: CDR1 MNHEY, CDR2 SVGAGI. Trimming took 5 bases from V and 1 from J, leaving 5 bases between them. The CDR3 length is 12 residues. As DNA, the CDR3 is TGTGCCAGCAGTCGTTCGAACACTGAAGCTTTCTTT. It specifies CASSRSNTEAFF.

The chain is built from TRBV7-6 and TRBJ2-3; 14 nucleotides line up with TRBD2. Germline-derived CDR1 and CDR2 are SGHVS and FNYEAQ. The CDR3 covers 17 residues. The junction had 12 bases not matched to a gene; V was cut back by 4 bases and J by 9 bases. In DNA form, the CDR3 reads TGTGCCAGCAGCTGGTGGACTAGCGGGGGGCAGTCTGACACGCAGTATTTT. Protein sequence: CASSWWTSGGQSDTQYF.

The chain links TRBV7-9 to TRBJ1-4, with 10 bases matching TRBD1. Trimming took 5 bases from V and 7 from J; bases not matched to a gene: 4. The CDR3 runs 14 residues. The germline V gene has CDR1 SEHNR and CDR2 FQNEAQ (reference sequence). CDR3 in amino acids: CASSPDRGSEKLFF. Written as DNA, the CDR3 is TGTGCCAGCAGCCCGGACAGGGGGTCTGAAAAACTGTTTTTT.

V gene TRBV12-5 combines with J gene TRBJ1-2; perhaps TRBD1 as D (5 bases). Trimming pared 6 bases from V and 8 bases from J, leaving 13 bases between. This CDR3 region has 12 residues. The germline gives CDR1 LGHNT, CDR2 FRNRAP. The CDR3 region is CASGRLGAGYTF. CDR3 DNA: TGTGCTAGTGGCAGGTTAGGGGCAGGCTACACCTTC.

The V and J genes are TRBV7-2 and TRBJ2-3; D remains ambiguous. The V end lost 4 bases, the J end lost 4 bases, and 9 bases lay between the germline ends. The CDR3 runs 13 residues. CDR1 is SGHTA, CDR2 FQGNSA, per germline. The CDR3 nucleotides are TGTGCCAGCAGCTCATACCTAGCAGATACGCAGTATTTT. Its protein is CASSSYLADTQYF.

The chain recombines TRBV6-7 with TRBJ2-7, with D perhaps TRBD2 (7 bases). TRBV6-7 is known as an ORF, though its function is uncertain. The CDR3 totals 16 residues. The V and J ends lost 7 bases and 2 bases respectively, with 21 bases between them. The CDR3 is CASKGGGGRPPYEQYF. The CDR3, as DNA: TGTGCCAGCAAAGGGGGAGGGGGGAGGCCCCCCTACGAGCAGTACTTC.

This chain uses TRBV10-3 with TRBJ2-1; 13 nucleotides align to TRBD2. Germline V CDR1 and CDR2: ENHRY, SYGVKD. CDR3 length: 15 residues. V shed 6 bases, J shed 5 bases, and the junction held 4 bases outside the gene matches. CDR3 sequence: CAIRPGTSGDNEQFF. The CDR3 region has the DNA TGTGCCATCAGACCAGGGACTAGCGGGGACAATGAGCAGTTCTTC.

The chain couples TRBV7-2 to TRBJ2-1, with D possibly matching TRBD2 (5 bases). Germline CDR1 SGHTA, CDR2 FQGNSA. Trimming shortened V by 6 bases and J by 8 bases, and 11 bases separated the two germline ends. There are 12 residues in the CDR3. CDR3 sequence (DNA): TGTGCCAGCAGGCTACTAGTTGATGAGCAGTTCTTC. As protein: CASRLLVDEQFF.

This chain joins TRBV5-1 and TRBJ2-5; 10 bases line up with TRBD1. This CDR3 comprises 17 residues. V gave up 2 bases and J gave up 4 bases; unmatched junction bases: 11. Germline CDR1 and CDR2: SGHRS and YFSETQ. CDR3 loop: CASSLRTGGSGGETQYF. In nucleotides, the CDR3 is TGCGCCAGCAGCTTAAGGACAGGGGGGTCTGGTGGAGAGACCCAGTACTTC.

The rearrangement joins TRBV6-1 to TRBJ2-1, with D tentatively TRBD2 (5 bases). The length of the CDR3 is 13 residues. Germline V gene data show CDR1 as MNHNS and CDR2 as SASEGT. The V end lost 6 bases, the J end lost 7 bases, and 13 bases lay between the germline ends. The CDR3 DNA follows: TGTGCCAGCAGCTTACTAGTTCCTAATGAGCAGTTCTTC. Translated, it gives CASSLLVPNEQFF.

This chain connects TRBV7-2 to TRBJ1-6; D possibly corresponds to TRBD1 (5 bases). The CDR3 totals 14 residues. V was cut by 3 bases and J by 7 bases, with 10 bases left in between. Germline loops: CDR1 SGHTA, CDR2 FQGNSA. The CDR3 DNA is TGTGCCAGCAGCTTTACGGGGGACAATTCACCCCTCCACTTT. It specifies CASSFTGDNSPLHF.

This clone was picked up one time. The chain links TRBV29-1 to TRBJ2-5; TRBD2 matches 8 bases. Germline CDR1 reads SQVTM; CDR2 reads ANQGSEA. The CDR3 runs 14 residues. J was trimmed by 4 bases and V by 2 bases; bases with no gene match: 6. CDR3 amino acids: CSVENPRGGETQYF. In DNA, the CDR3 is TGCAGCGTTGAAAACCCCCGGGGGGGAGAGACCCAGTACTTC.

This chain joins TRBV7-9 and TRBJ2-1, with TRBD1 as a possible D gene (6 bases). The length of the CDR3 is 15 residues. Trimming left V 1 base short and J 4 bases short, with 11 bases between. The germline V gene has CDR1 SEHNR and CDR2 FQNEAQ (reference sequence). The CDR3 is CASSLGQGLYNEQFF. The CDR3 nucleotides are TGTGCCAGCAGCTTAGGGCAGGGGCTATACAATGAGCAGTTCTTC.

The chain has TRBV6-6 and TRBJ2-7, with TRBD1 matching over 9 bases. Germline-derived CDR1 and CDR2 are MNHNY and SVGAGI (reference sequence). With V trimmed by 5 bases and J by 0 bases, 5 bases remained unmatched. This CDR3 region has 15 residues. The CDR3 sequence: CASSPGTGSSYEQYF. The CDR3 DNA sequence: TGTGCCAGCAGTCCCGGGACAGGGAGCTCCTACGAGCAGTACTTC.

This chain links TRBV10-3 with TRBJ1-5, with D unresolved. From germline, CDR1 is ENHRY and CDR2 SYGVKD. The CDR3 covers 12 residues. Trimming removed 6 bases at V and 0 bases at J, with 3 bases between. The CDR3 reads CAISVSNQPQHF. For the CDR3, the DNA is TGTGCCATCAGCGTTAGCAATCAGCCCCAGCATTTT.

The chain carries TRBV5-6 and TRBJ2-2; 9 bases match TRBD1. Losses at the gene ends were 3 bases for V and 5 bases for J; bases not matched to a gene: 2. Germline loops: CDR1 SGHDT, CDR2 YYEEEE. CDR3 size: 14 residues. This chain's CDR3 is CASSYGTGTGELFF. In DNA form, the CDR3 reads TGTGCCAGCAGCTATGGGACAGGGACCGGGGAGCTGTTTTTT.

The rearrangement uses TRBV2 and TRBJ2-4, with TRBD2 as a possible D gene (5 bases). Germline V gene lookup returns CDR1 SNHLY and CDR2 FYNNEI. Trimming left V 4 bases short and J 2 bases short, with 15 bases between. The CDR3 covers 16 residues. The CDR3 region has the DNA TGTGCCAGCAGTGTGATTGAACTAGTCACCAAAAACATTCAGTACTTC. Protein: CASSVIELVTKNIQYF.

This chain links TRBV7-9 with TRBJ2-2; 8 bases align to TRBD2. Germline assignment: CDR1 SEHNR and CDR2 FQNEAQ (reference sequence). With 0 bases clipped from V and 5 bases from J, the junction kept 2 bases outside the gene matches. CDR3 length: 15 amino acids. CDR3 protein: CASSLARLATGELFF. Written as DNA, the CDR3 is TGTGCCAGCAGCTTAGCGAGACTAGCGACCGGGGAGCTGTTTTTT.

The V gene is TRBV21-1, the J gene TRBJ2-7; the listed D gene, TRBD2, was not tested against the DNA. TRBV21-1 is marked as a pseudogene. CDR3 length equals 18 residues. The CDR3 is CASTSTERTSGRMSEQYF. CDR3 nucleotides: TGTGCCAGCACTTCAACTGAAAGGACTAGCGGGAGAATGAGCGAGCAGTACTTC.

This rearrangement joins TRBV7-2 to TRBJ2-1; perhaps TRBD2 as D (6 bases). From germline, CDR1 is SGHTA and CDR2 FQGNSA. The CDR3 is 14 amino acids. Trimming left V 6 bases short and J 5 bases short, with 14 bases between. The CDR3 sequence: CASRIGGTHNEQFF. CDR3 nucleotide sequence: TGTGCCAGCAGAATAGGCGGGACCCACAATGAGCAGTTCTTC.